This T cell receptor beta chain originates from a study of T cell responses to AZD1222 COVID-19 vaccine. V lost 4 bases and J lost 0, with 10 bases in between. Per the germline V gene, CDR1 is SEHNR and CDR2 is FQNEAQ (reference sequence). CDR3 size: 14 residues. TCRdb's copy holds only in-frame clones and misses some; the assay was immunoSEQ multiplex PCR. The table lists roughly 80,000 clones, about 89% of them singletons. General observations from the study: Repertoire sampling occurred only after the peak T cell response.

On this clone itself: Its target is not known.

The material was peripheral blood, obtained on day 0 of MenACWY control vaccination. The gene calls are TRBV7-9 and TRBJ2-7; D unclear. This clonotype was obtained from an adult in good health. Written as DNA, the CDR3 is TGTGCCAGCAGCTCCGCTTGGAGCTCCTACGAGCAGTACTTC. This sequence encodes CASSSAWSSYEQYF. Complete variable domain (other parts from reference TRBV7-9 and TRBJ2-7): DTGVSQNPRHKITKRGQNVTFRCDPISEHNRLYWYRQTLGQGPEFLTYFQNEAQLEKSRLLSDRFSAERPKGSFSTLEIQRTEQGDSAMYLCASSSAWSSYEQYFGPGTRLTVT.